One T cell receptor beta chain is described in this entry. The record originates from a study of blood T cell repertoires in COVID-19. Study as a whole: There were acute and convalescent COVID-19 samples, and they came from the United States, Italy and Spain. Sources were T cells, B-cell-depleted T cells, or PBMCs; the material itself was cDNA or gDNA.

The trim removed 6 bases at V and 3 bases at J, leaving 12 bases unmatched. Germline V gives CDR1 SNHLY, CDR2 FYNNEI. This CDR3 is 16 amino acids long. Authors' methods: Nucleated cell number was recorded as an estimate derived from reference gene primer amplification. Sequenced by immunoSEQ multiplex PCR; TCRdb stores in-frame clones only, minus some. That table gives V, J and clone size, and the DNA gave D and trimming. The sample yields tens of thousands of clones, 90% to 95% seen once. The sequencing sample was made of peripheral blood. The V and J genes are TRBV2 and TRBJ1-2; 8 nucleotides align to TRBD1. The origin of this receptor is a human donor with active COVID-19. The donor label of this sample is uncertain. The CDR3 DNA reads TGTGCCAGCAGAGAAAACCCAGGGGGCGCGGACTATGGCTACACCTTC. Its protein is CASRENPGGADYGYTF.